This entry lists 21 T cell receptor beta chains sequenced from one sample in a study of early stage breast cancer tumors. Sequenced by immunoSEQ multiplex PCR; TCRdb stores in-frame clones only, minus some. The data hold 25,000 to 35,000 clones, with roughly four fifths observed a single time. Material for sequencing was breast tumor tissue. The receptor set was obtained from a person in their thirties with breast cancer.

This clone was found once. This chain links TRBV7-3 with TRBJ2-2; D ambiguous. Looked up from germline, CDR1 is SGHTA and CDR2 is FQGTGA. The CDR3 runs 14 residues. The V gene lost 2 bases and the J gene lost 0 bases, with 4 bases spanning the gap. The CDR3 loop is CASSLGSNTGELFF. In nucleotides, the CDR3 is TGTGCCAGCAGCTTAGGTTCGAACACCGGGGAGCTGTTTTTT.

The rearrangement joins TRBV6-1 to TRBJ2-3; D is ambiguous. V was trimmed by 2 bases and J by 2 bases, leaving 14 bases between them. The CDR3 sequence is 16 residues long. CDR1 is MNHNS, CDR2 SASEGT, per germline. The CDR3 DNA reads TGTGCCAGCAGTGAAAGGTGGTGGCAGTTCACAGATACGCAGTATTTT. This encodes CASSERWWQFTDTQYF.

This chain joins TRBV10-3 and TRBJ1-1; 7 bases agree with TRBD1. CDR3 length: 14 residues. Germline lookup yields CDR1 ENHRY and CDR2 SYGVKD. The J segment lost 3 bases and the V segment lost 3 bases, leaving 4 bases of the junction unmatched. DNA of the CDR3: TGTGCCATCAGTGAAAGGGGGCTCGACACTGAAGCTTTCTTT. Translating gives CAISERGLDTEAFF.

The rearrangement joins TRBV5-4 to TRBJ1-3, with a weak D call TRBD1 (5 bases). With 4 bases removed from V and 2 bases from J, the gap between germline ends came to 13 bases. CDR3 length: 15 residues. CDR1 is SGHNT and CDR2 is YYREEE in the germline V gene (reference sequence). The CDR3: CASSRTGTAGNTIYF. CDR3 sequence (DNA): TGTGCCAGCAGCCGTACCGGGACGGCTGGAAACACCATATATTTT.

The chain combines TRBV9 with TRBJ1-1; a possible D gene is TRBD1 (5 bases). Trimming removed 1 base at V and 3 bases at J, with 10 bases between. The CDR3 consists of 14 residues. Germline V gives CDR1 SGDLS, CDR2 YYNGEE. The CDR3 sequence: CASSVSLGDTEAFF. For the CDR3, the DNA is TGTGCCAGCAGCGTAAGCCTAGGGGACACTGAAGCTTTCTTT.

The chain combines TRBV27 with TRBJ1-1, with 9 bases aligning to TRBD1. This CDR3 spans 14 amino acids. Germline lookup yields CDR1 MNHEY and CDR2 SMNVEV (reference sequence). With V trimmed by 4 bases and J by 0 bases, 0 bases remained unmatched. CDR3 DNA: TGTGCCAGCAGTTGGGACAGGGTGAACACTGAAGCTTTCTTT. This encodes CASSWDRVNTEAFF.

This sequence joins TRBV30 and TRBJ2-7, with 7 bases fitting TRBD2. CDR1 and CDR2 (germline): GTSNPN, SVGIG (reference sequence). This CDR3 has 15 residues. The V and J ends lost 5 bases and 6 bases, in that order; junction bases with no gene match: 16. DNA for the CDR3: TGTGCCTGGGATCGGGGGGTTAGCGGACATCTCGAGCAGTACTTC. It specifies CAWDRGVSGHLEQYF.

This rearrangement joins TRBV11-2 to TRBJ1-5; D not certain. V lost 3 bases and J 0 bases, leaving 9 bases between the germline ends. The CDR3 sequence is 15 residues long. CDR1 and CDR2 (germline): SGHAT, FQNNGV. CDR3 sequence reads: CASSFLGNSNQPQHF. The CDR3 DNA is TGTGCCAGCAGCTTCCTGGGAAATAGCAATCAGCCCCAGCATTTT.

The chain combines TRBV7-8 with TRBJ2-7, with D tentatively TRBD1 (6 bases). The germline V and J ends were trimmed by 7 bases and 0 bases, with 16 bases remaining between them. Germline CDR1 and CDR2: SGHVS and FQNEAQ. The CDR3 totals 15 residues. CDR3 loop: CASTSFQGPSYEQYF. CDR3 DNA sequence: TGTGCCAGCACCTCCTTCCAGGGGCCCTCCTACGAGCAGTACTTC.

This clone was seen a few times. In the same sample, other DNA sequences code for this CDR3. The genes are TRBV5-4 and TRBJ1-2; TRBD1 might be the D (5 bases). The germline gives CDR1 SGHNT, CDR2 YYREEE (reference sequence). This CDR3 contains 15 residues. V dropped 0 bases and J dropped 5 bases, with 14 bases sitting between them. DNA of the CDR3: TGTGCCAGCAGCTTGGTTGGGGAAGCAGGGTATGGCTACACCTTC. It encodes CASSLVGEAGYGYTF.

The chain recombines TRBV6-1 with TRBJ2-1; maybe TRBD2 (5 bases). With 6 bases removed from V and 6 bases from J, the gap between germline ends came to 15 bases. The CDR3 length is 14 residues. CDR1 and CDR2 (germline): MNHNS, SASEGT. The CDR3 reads CASSRDSTLNEQFF. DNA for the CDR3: TGTGCCAGCAGCCGGGATTCTACTCTCAATGAGCAGTTCTTC.

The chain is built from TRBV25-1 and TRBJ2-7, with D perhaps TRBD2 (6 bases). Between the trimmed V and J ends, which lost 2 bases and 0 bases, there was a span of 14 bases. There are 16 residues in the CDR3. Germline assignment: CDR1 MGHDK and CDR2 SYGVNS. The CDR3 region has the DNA TGTGCCAGCAGTGAAGGAAGGGGACTGAGCTCCTACGAGCAGTACTTC. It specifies CASSEGRGLSSYEQYF.

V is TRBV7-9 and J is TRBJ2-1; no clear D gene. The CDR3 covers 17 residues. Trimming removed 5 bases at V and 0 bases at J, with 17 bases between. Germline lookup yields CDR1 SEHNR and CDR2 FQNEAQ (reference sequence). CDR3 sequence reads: CASSPSSATSSYNEQFF. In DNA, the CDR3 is TGTGCCAGCAGCCCATCCAGCGCCACGAGCTCCTACAATGAGCAGTTCTTC.

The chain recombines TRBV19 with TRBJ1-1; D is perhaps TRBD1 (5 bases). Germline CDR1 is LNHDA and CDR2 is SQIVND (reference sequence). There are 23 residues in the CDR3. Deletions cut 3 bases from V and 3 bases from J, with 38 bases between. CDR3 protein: CASSIRPTRGRTSPGVEYTEAFF. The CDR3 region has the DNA TGTGCCAGTAGTATCCGCCCGACCCGGGGTAGGACGTCCCCGGGGGTTGAATACACTGAAGCTTTCTTT.

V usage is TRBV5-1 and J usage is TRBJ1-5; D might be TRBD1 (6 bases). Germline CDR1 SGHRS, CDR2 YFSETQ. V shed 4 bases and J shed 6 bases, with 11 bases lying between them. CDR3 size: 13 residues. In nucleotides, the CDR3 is TGCGCCAGCAGCCAAGGGGGTGGTCAGCCCCAGCATTTT. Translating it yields CASSQGGGQPQHF.

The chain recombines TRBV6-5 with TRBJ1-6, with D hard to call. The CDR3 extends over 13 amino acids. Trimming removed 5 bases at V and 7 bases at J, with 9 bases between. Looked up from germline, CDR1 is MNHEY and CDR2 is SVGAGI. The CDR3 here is CASSETENSPLHF. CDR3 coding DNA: TGTGCCAGCAGTGAAACGGAGAATTCACCCCTCCACTTT.

CDR3 in amino acids: CASSLNVGGTTGELFF. The CDR3 DNA follows: TGCGCCAGCAGCTTGAACGTGGGAGGGACCACCGGGGAGCTGTTTTTT. The genes are TRBV5-1 and TRBJ2-2; 7 nucleotides match TRBD2. Trimming at V came to 1 base and at J to 4 bases, leaving 7 bases not matched to a gene. This CDR3 spans 16 amino acids. Germline V lookup: CDR1 SGHRS, CDR2 YFSETQ.

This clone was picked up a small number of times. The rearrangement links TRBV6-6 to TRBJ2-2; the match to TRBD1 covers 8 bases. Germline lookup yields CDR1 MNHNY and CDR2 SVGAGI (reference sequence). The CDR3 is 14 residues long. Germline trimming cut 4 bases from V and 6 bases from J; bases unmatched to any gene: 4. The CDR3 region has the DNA TGTGCCAGCAGTTTGCGGACAGGGTCCGGGGAGCTGTTTTTT. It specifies CASSLRTGSGELFF.

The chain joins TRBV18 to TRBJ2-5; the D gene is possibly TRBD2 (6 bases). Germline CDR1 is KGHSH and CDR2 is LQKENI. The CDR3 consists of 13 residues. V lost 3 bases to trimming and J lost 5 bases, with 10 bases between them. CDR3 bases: TGTGCCAGCTCACCGACCGCGGGGGAGACCCAGTACTTC. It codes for CASSPTAGETQYF. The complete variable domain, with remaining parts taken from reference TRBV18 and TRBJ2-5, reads NAGVMQNPRHLVRRRGQEARLRCSPMKGHSHVYWYRQLPEEGLKFMVYLQKENIIDESGMPKERFSAEFPKEGPSILRIQQVVRGDSAAYFCASSPTAGETQYFGPGTRLLVL.

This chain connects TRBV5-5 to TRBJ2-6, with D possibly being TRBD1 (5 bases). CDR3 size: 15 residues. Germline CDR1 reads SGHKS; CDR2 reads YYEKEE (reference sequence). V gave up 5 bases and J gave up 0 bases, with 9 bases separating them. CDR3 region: CASRFTGSGANVLTF. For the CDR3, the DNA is TGTGCCAGCAGATTTACAGGCTCTGGGGCCAACGTCCTGACTTTC.

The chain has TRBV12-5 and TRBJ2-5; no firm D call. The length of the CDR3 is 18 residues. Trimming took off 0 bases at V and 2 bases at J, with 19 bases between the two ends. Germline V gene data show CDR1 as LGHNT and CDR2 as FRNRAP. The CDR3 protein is CASGLVVSWQTLQETQYF. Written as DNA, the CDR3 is TGTGCTAGTGGTTTGGTAGTTTCGTGGCAGACCTTACAAGAGACCCAGTACTTC.